These 7 T cell receptor beta chains were sequenced from one sample in a study of blood T cells in healthy people across ages. The use of a sample-barcoded 5' primer and a J-beta primer mix characterized a second PCR of about 7 to 12 cycles. TCRdb itself ran the 5' RACE reads through MiXCR, one entry per CDR3 protein. The data show roughly 1.4 million distinct CDR3 sequences, 59% seen once. The sample consisted of blood. The receptors shown here come from a man in his late teens or twenties in good health.

This clonotype was counted ten times or more. The chain is built from TRBV7-9 and TRBJ2-7, with 8 bases aligning to TRBD1. The trim removed 5 bases at V and 3 bases at J, leaving 3 bases unmatched. The CDR3 totals 13 residues. CDR1 and CDR2 from the germline V gene are SEHNR and FQNEAQ (reference sequence). The CDR3 protein is CASSPTGVYEQYF. The CDR3 nucleotides read TGTGCCAGCAGCCCGACAGGGGTCTACGAGCAGTACTTC.

This clonotype came up once. This chain connects TRBV15 to TRBJ2-2, with D unclear. Trimming removed 2 bases at V and 5 bases at J, with 3 bases between. The CDR3 spans 12 residues. Per the germline V gene, CDR1 is LNHNV and CDR2 is YYDKDF (reference sequence). CDR3 region: CATSRRTGELFF. The DNA of the CDR3 is TGTGCCACCAGCAGACGGACCGGGGAGCTGTTTTTT.

The chain links TRBV6-4 to TRBJ1-1, with a weak D call TRBD1 (5 bases). The V gene lost 6 bases and the J gene lost 5 bases, with 13 bases spanning the gap. Germline values: CDR1 MRHNA, CDR2 SNTAGT. CDR3 length: 13 amino acids. The CDR3 region is CASSGHLGTEAFF. CDR3 nucleotide sequence: TGTGCCAGCAGCGGACACCTAGGGACTGAAGCTTTCTTT.

J is TRBJ2-1 and V is TRBV6-1; D gene unclear. Trimming took 4 bases from V and 10 from J, leaving 11 bases between them. The CDR3 has 12 residues. Germline loops: CDR1 MNHNS, CDR2 SASEGT. This chain's CDR3 is CASSAEVGEQFF. CDR3 nucleotide sequence: TGTGCCAGCAGTGCGGAAGTGGGGGAGCAGTTCTTC.

This chain connects TRBV12-3 or TRBV12-4 to TRBJ2-1, with D possibly TRBD2 on 7 matching bases. V gave up 7 bases and J gave up 8 bases, with 21 bases separating them. The CDR3 covers 15 residues. The chain's CDR3 is CASTTTGRGFHEQFF. DNA of the CDR3: TGTGCCAGCACAACCACAGGGCGGGGGTTCCATGAGCAGTTCTTC.

The chain employs TRBV3-1 and TRBJ2-2; D may be TRBD1 or TRBD2 (6 bases each). V shed 1 base and J shed 1 base, with 16 bases lying between them. This CDR3 is built from 18 residues. Germline loops: CDR1 LGHDT, CDR2 YNNKEL (reference sequence). The chain's CDR3 is CASSQAYSGALNTGELFF. As DNA, the CDR3 is TGTGCCAGCAGCCAAGCTTATTCGGGGGCCTTGAACACCGGGGAGCTGTTTTTT.

The rearrangement uses TRBV4-1 and TRBJ1-4; a possible D gene is TRBD1 (5 bases). The germline V gene encodes CDR1 MGHRA and CDR2 YSYEKL. V was cut by 4 bases and J by 8 bases, with 17 bases left in between. This CDR3 comprises 15 residues. The CDR3 spells CASSPLTAGDEKLFF. DNA for the CDR3: TGCGCCAGCAGCCCTCTGACAGCCGGAGACGAAAAACTGTTTTTT.